Listed here is a single TCR beta chain. Germline V gives CDR1 SGHTA, CDR2 FQGNSA. CDR3 size: 15 residues. J lost 6 bases, V lost 2 bases, and 6 bases had no gene match. Symptom resolution, clearance, or two negative PCRs marked the recovered donors of Cohort 3. The source of the sample is a study of blood T cell repertoires in COVID-19. In the original workflow: Nucleated cell number was recorded as an estimate derived from reference gene primer amplification. Sequencing was performed with immunoSEQ multiplex PCR; in TCRdb, only in-frame clones are kept and a portion is missing. V and J calls and clone size come straight from that table; D and trimming were deduced from the DNA. This sample has about 400,000 clones; roughly 90% occur once, and the top ten carry less than 2%.

V gene TRBV7-2 combines with J gene TRBJ1-5; 8 bases are shared with TRBD1. Material: PBMCs or T cells enriched from blood (not recorded which). This sequence originates from a woman in her 30s who had recovered from COVID-19. The CDR3 protein is CASSLNPGGGQPQHF. The CDR3 region has the DNA TGTGCCAGCAGCTTAAACCCAGGGGGCGGTCAGCCCCAGCATTTT.